These 30 T cell receptor beta chains came from one sample sequenced in a study of graft-versus-host responses after intestinal transplantation. Time point here: postoperative day 105 after intestinal transplantation (dayNNNN = postoperative day). The repertoire was sequenced with immunoSEQ multiplex PCR; TCRdb's copy has only in-frame clones and lacks some. This sample carries 12,000 or so clones, roughly 90% of them seen once, and the ten largest clones take about 3.2%. Material: PBMCs, obtained 105 days after intestinal transplantation. The source is a human patient who received an intestinal transplant, so some T cells may come from the graft donor.

The rearrangement links TRBV9 to TRBJ2-5; the D gene is possibly TRBD1 (6 bases). V dropped 3 bases and J dropped 4 bases, with 10 bases sitting between them. The CDR3 loop spans 13 amino acids. From germline, CDR1 is SGDLS and CDR2 YYNGEE. The CDR3 reads CASSARDTETQYF. The CDR3 coding sequence is TGTGCCAGCAGCGCCCGGGACACAGAGACCCAGTACTTC.

The rearrangement joins TRBV4-2 to TRBJ2-3; 16 bases fit TRBD2. V shed 4 bases and J 4 bases; nucleotides not matched to a gene: 2. The germline V gene has CDR1 LGHNA and CDR2 YNFKEQ. The CDR3 is made up of 16 amino acids. The CDR3: CASSPGTSGGADTQYF. The CDR3 DNA reads as TGTGCCAGCAGCCCTGGGACTAGCGGGGGGGCAGATACGCAGTATTTT.

The chain recombines TRBV6-1 with TRBJ1-2; no firm D call. The V and J ends lost 6 bases and 4 bases respectively, with 12 bases between them. Germline CDR1 is MNHNS and CDR2 is SASEGT. The length of the CDR3 is 13 residues. CDR3 DNA sequence: TGTGCCAGCAGGGGAATGAACCTCTATGGCTACACCTTC. Protein: CASRGMNLYGYTF.

V is TRBV23-1 and J is TRBJ1-5; D is undetermined. TRBV23-1 is flagged as an ORF with uncertain function. V lost 1 base and J lost 10, with 17 bases in between. CDR3 length: 15 amino acids. The CDR3 sequence: CASSQFRAENGPQHF. Here the CDR3 DNA reads TGCGCCAGCAGTCAATTTAGGGCGGAAAATGGACCCCAGCATTTT.

Written as DNA, the CDR3 is TGTGCCAGCAGTGACACCCCTCAACAGTCGGATACGCAGTATTTT. Its protein product is CASSDTPQQSDTQYF. The chain couples TRBV6-4 to TRBJ2-3; D is uncertain. Germline assignment: CDR1 MRHNA and CDR2 SNTAGT. The CDR3 runs to 15 residues. Deletions cut 2 bases from V and 6 bases from J, with 15 bases between.

For the CDR3, the DNA is TGTGCCAGCAGCCACCCCGAGGATCCGGATGAGCAGTTCTTC. This translates into CASSHPEDPDEQFF. This chain connects TRBV14 to TRBJ2-1; D remains ambiguous. This CDR3 comprises 14 residues. CDR1 and CDR2 (germline): SGHDN, FVKESK. V was pared by 3 bases and J by 8 bases, with 14 bases between. Together with reference TRBV14 and TRBJ2-1, the CDR3 gives the full variable domain: EAGVTQFPSHSVIEKGQTVTLRCDPISGHDNLYWYRRVMGKEIKFLLHFVKESKQDESGMPNNRFLAERTGGTYSTLKVQPAELEDSGVYFCASSHPEDPDEQFFGPGTRLTVL.

The J gene is TRBJ2-1, the V gene TRBV6-5, with D unclear. This CDR3 comprises 16 residues. V shed 2 bases and J shed 0 bases, with 11 bases lying between them. In germline, CDR1 is MNHEY, CDR2 SVGAGI. CDR3 DNA: TGTGCCAGCAGTTACCGGCTGGAGAGCTCCTACAATGAGCAGTTCTTC. This gives the protein CASSYRLESSYNEQFF.

The chain employs TRBV2 and TRBJ2-5, with TRBD2 identical over 9 bases. Trimming cost V 6 bases and J 3 bases; bases outside gene matches: 11. Germline V gives CDR1 SNHLY, CDR2 FYNNEI. This CDR3 has 16 amino acids. The DNA of the CDR3 is TGTGCCAGCAGCGACAAGAGGGCGGGAGGGAAAGAGACCCAGTACTTC. The encoded protein is CASSDKRAGGKETQYF.

The chain links TRBV7-3 to TRBJ2-6; 7 bases line up with TRBD1. The CDR3 consists of 16 residues. Germline values: CDR1 SGHTA, CDR2 FQGTGA. The ends lost 4 bases at V and 0 bases at J; junction bases unmatched: 3. The DNA of the CDR3 is TGTGCCAGCAGCTCCGACAGGGCCTCTGGGGCCAACGTCCTGACTTTC. This translates into CASSSDRASGANVLTF.

The chain is built from TRBV7-7 and TRBJ2-5; TRBD2 matches at 7 bases. V was clipped by 4 bases and J by 5 bases; unmatched bases: 7. The germline CDR1 and CDR2 sequences are SSHAT and FNYEAQ (reference sequence). CDR3 size: 14 residues. CDR3 sequence reads: CASSSGRAGETQYF. For the CDR3, the DNA is TGTGCCAGCAGCTCAGGGAGGGCGGGGGAGACCCAGTACTTC.

This chain uses TRBV6-1 with TRBJ1-1; the D gene is possibly TRBD1 (5 bases). CDR3 length: 15 amino acids. V shed 5 bases and J shed 1 base, with 14 bases lying between them. CDR1 MNHNS and CDR2 SASEGT come from the germline V gene. CDR3 nucleotide sequence: TGTGCCAGCAGTATAGACAGTTCCCCGAACACTGAAGCTTTCTTT. It specifies CASSIDSSPNTEAFF.

The chain recombines TRBV30 with TRBJ1-5, with D perhaps TRBD1 (6 bases). V lost 3 bases to trimming and J lost 0 bases, with 15 bases between them. The CDR3 extends over 16 amino acids. The germline V gene encodes CDR1 GTSNPN and CDR2 SVGIG (reference sequence). The CDR3 DNA is TGTGCCTGGAGGACAGGACAAACGTATAGCAATCAGCCCCAGCATTTT. Protein sequence: CAWRTGQTYSNQPQHF.

The chain recombines TRBV2 with TRBJ2-7, with 11 bases identical to TRBD2. Losses at the gene ends were 4 bases for V and 6 bases for J; bases not matched to a gene: 8. From germline, CDR1 is SNHLY and CDR2 FYNNEI. The CDR3 covers 15 residues. CDR3 region: CASSAGTSGGAEQYF. As DNA, the CDR3 is TGTGCCAGCAGTGCCGGGACTAGCGGAGGAGCCGAGCAGTACTTC.

The CDR3 DNA reads as TGTGCCATCACTCCGGGACTAGTAAGGACAGATACGCAGTATTTT. Translation gives CAITPGLVRTDTQYF. The chain carries TRBV10-3 and TRBJ2-3, with TRBD2 matching 8 bases. The J segment lost 3 bases and the V segment lost 7 bases, leaving 9 bases of the junction unmatched. The CDR3 loop spans 15 amino acids. Looked up from germline, CDR1 is ENHRY and CDR2 is SYGVKD.

This sequence joins TRBV6-5 and TRBJ2-3; D tentatively fits TRBD1 or TRBD2 (5 bases each). Trimming took off 5 bases at V and 4 bases at J, with 10 bases between the two ends. CDR3 length equals 13 residues. CDR1 and CDR2 from the germline V gene are MNHEY and SVGAGI. The CDR3 here is CASSPGTPDTQYF. The CDR3 bases are TGTGCCAGCAGTCCAGGGACCCCAGATACGCAGTATTTT.

The chain carries TRBV10-3 and TRBJ2-3; the D is unclear. The V end was cut by 4 bases, the J end by 0 bases, with 5 bases between. CDR3 length equals 13 residues. CDR1 ENHRY and CDR2 SYGVKD come from the germline V gene. The CDR3 loop is CAISGGSTDTQYF. The CDR3 bases are TGTGCCATCAGTGGGGGAAGCACAGATACGCAGTATTTT.

V usage is TRBV6-4 and J usage is TRBJ2-2; D gene unclear. Trimming took 4 bases from V and 1 from J, leaving 4 bases between them. There are 13 residues in the CDR3. CDR1 is MRHNA and CDR2 is SNTAGT in the germline V gene. In DNA form, the CDR3 reads TGTGCCAGCAGTGCAGGGAACACCGGGGAGCTGTTTTTT. As protein: CASSAGNTGELFF.

This clone was counted only a few times. The chain links TRBV6-5 to TRBJ2-7; D not certain. The germline V gene has CDR1 MNHEY and CDR2 SVGAGI. CDR3 length: 15 amino acids. Trimming shortened V by 2 bases and J by 0 bases, and 11 bases separated the two germline ends. The CDR3 DNA sequence: TGTGCCAGCAGTTACGTCGCACCCAGCTCCTACGAGCAGTACTTC. Protein sequence: CASSYVAPSSYEQYF.

The chain carries TRBV4-3 and TRBJ2-7, with D perhaps matching TRBD1 or TRBD2 (6 bases each). The CDR3 is 13 amino acids. The V and J ends lost 0 bases and 7 bases respectively, with 10 bases between them. Germline V gene lookup returns CDR1 LGHNA and CDR2 YSLEER. The CDR3 DNA is TGCGCCAGCAGCCAAGAGGGGGCGGGGGAGCAGTACTTC. Translation gives CASSQEGAGEQYF.

The rearrangement joins TRBV11-2 to TRBJ2-2, with 8 bases matching TRBD1. Unmatched junction bases numbered 11, after V lost 5 bases and J lost 6 bases. The CDR3 totals 16 residues. The germline gives CDR1 SGHAT, CDR2 FQNNGV. Here the CDR3 DNA reads TGTGCCAGCAGCGGAGGAGGGACAGGCAGACCCGGGGAGCTGTTTTTT. Its translation: CASSGGGTGRPGELFF.

The rearrangement joins TRBV7-6 to TRBJ2-2, with TRBD2 matching 10 bases. V dropped 5 bases and J dropped 2; count of bases not matched to a gene: 5. Germline CDR1 is SGHVS and CDR2 is FNYEAQ. The length of the CDR3 is 16 residues. The CDR3 sequence: CASSPAGGSNTGELFF. In DNA form, the CDR3 reads TGTGCCAGCAGCCCAGCGGGAGGGTCAAACACCGGGGAGCTGTTTTTT. Using reference TRBV7-6 and TRBJ2-2 for the parts outside the CDR3, the full variable domain is GAGVSQSPRYKVTKRGQDVALRCDPISGHVSLYWYRQALGQGPEFLTYFNYEAQQDKSGLPNDRFSAERPEGSISTLTIQRTEQRDSAMYRCASSPAGGSNTGELFFGEGSRLTVL.

The chain is built from TRBV25-1 and TRBJ2-1; D call uncertain. Trimming shortened V by 3 bases and J by 0 bases, and 15 bases separated the two germline ends. The CDR3 is 17 amino acids. Germline CDR1 is MGHDK and CDR2 is SYGVNS. The CDR3: CASSDVTGRSSYNEQFF. The CDR3 DNA follows: TGTGCCAGCAGTGATGTGACGGGCAGAAGCTCCTACAATGAGCAGTTCTTC.

The CDR3 DNA sequence: TGTGCCATCAGTACAGGGACCACGAACACCGGGGAGCTGTTTTTT. Its translation: CAISTGTTNTGELFF. V and J are TRBV10-3 and TRBJ2-2; tentative D call: TRBD1 (6 bases). The CDR3 spans 15 residues. Germline CDR1 ENHRY, CDR2 SYGVKD. Trimming removed 5 bases at V and 0 bases at J, with 10 bases between.

The CDR3 sequence is CASSSAKRGGLENEQFF. CDR3 DNA sequence: TGTGCCAGCAGCTCGGCGAAACGGGGGGGTTTGGAAAATGAGCAGTTCTTC. The chain carries TRBV5-4 and TRBJ2-1; TRBD2 agrees at 8 bases. Germline V gene sequence: CDR1 SGHNT, CDR2 YYREEE (reference sequence). J was trimmed by 7 bases and V by 3 bases; bases with no gene match: 15. The CDR3 sequence is 17 residues long.

The rearrangement links TRBV18 to TRBJ2-7; unclear D gene. Germline V gives CDR1 KGHSH, CDR2 LQKENI. The CDR3 length is 13 residues. Trimming left V 0 bases short and J 4 bases short, with 7 bases between. CDR3 sequence (DNA): TGTGCCAGCTCACCACCGGTACAGTACGAGCAGTACTTC. It encodes CASSPPVQYEQYF.

V and J are TRBV5-6 and TRBJ1-1, with 7 nucleotides matching TRBD1. This CDR3 is built from 14 residues. Losses at the gene ends were 4 bases for V and 0 bases for J; bases not matched to a gene: 3. Germline lookup yields CDR1 SGHDT and CDR2 YYEEEE. As DNA, the CDR3 is TGTGCCAGCAGCCGGGGACAGATGAACACTGAAGCTTTCTTT. As protein: CASSRGQMNTEAFF.

The V call is TRBV7-2, the J call TRBJ1-2; no reliable D call. This CDR3 region has 14 residues. Trimming took 1 base from V and 0 from J, leaving 6 bases between them. Germline V gene lookup returns CDR1 SGHTA and CDR2 FQGNSA. CDR3: CASSLVIANYGYTF. The CDR3 DNA reads as TGTGCCAGCAGCTTAGTCATCGCTAACTATGGCTACACCTTC.

This clone was observed once. V usage is TRBV19 and J usage is TRBJ2-1; a weak D match, TRBD1 (5 bases). The V end was cut by 2 bases, the J end by 6 bases, with 14 bases between. Germline V lookup: CDR1 LNHDA, CDR2 SQIVND (reference sequence). The CDR3 contains 15 residues. This chain's CDR3 is CASSIRFGAPNEQFF. DNA for the CDR3: TGTGCCAGTAGTATAAGGTTTGGGGCCCCCAATGAGCAGTTCTTC.

The chain employs TRBV4-2 and TRBJ1-2, with no clear D. V shed 1 base and J shed 5 bases, with 5 bases lying between them. The CDR3 extends over 12 amino acids. Germline V lookup: CDR1 LGHNA, CDR2 YNFKEQ. In nucleotides, the CDR3 is TGTGCCAGCAGCCAAGTCGGGTATGGCTACACCTTC. Protein: CASSQVGYGYTF.

This clone was picked up a small number of times. This chain connects TRBV7-6 to TRBJ2-7; D is perhaps TRBD2 (6 bases). V was pared by 3 bases and J by 6 bases, with 18 bases between. This CDR3 is built from 15 residues. From germline, CDR1 is SGHVS and CDR2 FNYEAQ. The CDR3 coding sequence is TGTGCCAGCAGCTTGGGGGTAGGAATCGGGGGCGAGCAGTACTTC. This translates into CASSLGVGIGGEQYF.